The present TCR beta chain was sequenced within a study of blood T cell repertoires in COVID-19. Study context: From the United States, Italy and Spain came samples of acute and convalescent COVID-19.

Assay used: immunoSEQ multiplex PCR; TCRdb lists only in-frame clones, some missing. The sample yields 55,000 to 65,000 clones, more than 65% seen once. This receptor was identified in a human donor in a cohort sampled during active COVID-19. Sequencing was done on a sample of peripheral blood.

CDR3 bases: TGTGCCAGCTCACCCGGGACAGCTAATAACTATGGCTACACCTTC. It yields the protein CASSPGTANNYGYTF. The chain has TRBV18 and TRBJ1-2; 7 bases are a match to TRBD1. Germline V gene sequence: CDR1 KGHSH, CDR2 LQKENI. The CDR3 consists of 15 residues. The J segment lost 1 base and the V segment lost 3 bases, leaving 5 bases of the junction unmatched.